This TCR beta chain was retrieved from a study of early T cells in non-severe SARS-CoV-2 infection. About the research overall: Unpaired chains resulted from sequencing bulk RNA of unsorted whole blood.

Turning to this clonotype: With a much larger clone just one base away, this may be a read error.

One entry per CDR3 protein, called by TCRdb with MiXCR from the 5' RACE reads. The sample records around 84,000 distinct CDR3 sequences, 8.5% to 12% being singletons. The ends were cut back, 3 bases at V and 10 bases at J, with 4 bases in the middle. CDR1 and CDR2 (germline): MNHNS, SASEGT. The CDR3 consists of 10 residues. The TCR was taken from an adult who was a healthcare worker with PCR-confirmed SARS-CoV-2 infection or an uninfected control (not recorded which). V is TRBV6-1 and J is TRBJ2-1; D gene ambiguous. This sample comprised whole blood, obtained at baseline. The DNA for the CDR3 is TGTGCCAGCAGTGACCAAGAGCAGTTCTTC. It is translated as CASSDQEQFF.